This TCR beta chain comes out of a study of metastatic and nonmetastatic thyroid tumors. Looking at the study overall: A comparison of repertoires was made across blood and tumor or nodule tissue from malignant and benign thyroid patients. General observations from the study: A significant increase in TCR beta diversity was reportedly seen in malignant thyroid tumors relative to benign nodules, in blood and tumor.

Per the original data handling: Clinicopathological groups of papillary thyroid cancer showed CDR3 differences that were used to build a distant-metastasis classifier. Using MiXCR, TCRdb reanalyzed the PCR reads. The V and J calls here are based on TCRdb, not the publication. Of several thousand clones in the sample, less than 30% were seen once. The entire patient cohort was treatment-naive prior to thyroid surgery. With regard to this clone: Its target is not known.

The receptor's source is a female donor with papillary thyroid cancer or a benign thyroid nodule (not recorded which). Some clones in this sample may be carry-over from other donors' samples. The specimen was adjacent normal tissue.

The CDR3 sequence is CSARDRDREWYGYTF. The CDR3 DNA sequence: TGCAGTGCTAGAGATCGGGACAGGGAGTGGTATGGCTACACCTTC. The rearrangement uses TRBV20-1 and TRBJ1-2; 9 bases agree with TRBD1. The CDR3 is 15 residues long. V lost 0 bases to trimming and J lost 5 bases; unmatched junction nucleotides: 7. Germline loops: CDR1 DFQATT, CDR2 SNEGSKA (reference sequence).